The rows below give T cell receptor beta chains drawn from one sample of a study of T cells in Graves' hyperthyroidism and ophthalmopathy. TCRdb re-called the multiplex PCR reads with MiXCR, one entry per CDR3 protein. The repertoire holds approximately 520,000 distinct CDR3 sequences, with around 20% as singletons. Sequenced sample: blood. Every receptor here comes from a man between 18 and 29 years old with Graves' hyperthyroidism. Both conserved end residues are part of each CDR3. Each record gives: V gene, J gene, D gene, CDR3 length, clone size, CDR3 protein, CDR3 DNA. D genes are given only for firm matches. Size values are once, few and many counts, or a class for expanded clones, and some rows have none.

v_gene: TRBV24-1
j_gene: TRBJ2-7
d_gene: .
len: 13
abundance: few
CDR3aa: CATSTPLADEQYF
CDR3nt: TGTGCCACCAGCACACCCCTGGCGGACGAGCAGTACTTC

v_gene: TRBV12-5
j_gene: TRBJ2-2
d_gene: .
len: 13
abundance: .
CDR3aa: CASGLQFGGELFF
CDR3nt: TGTGCTAGTGGTTTGCAGTTTGGCGGGGAGCTGTTTTTT

v_gene: TRBV20-1
j_gene: TRBJ2-7
d_gene: TRBD1
len: 15
abundance: .
CDR3aa: CSAIDGTAITYEQYF
CDR3nt: TGCAGTGCTATCGACGGGACAGCCATCACCTACGAGCAGTACTTC

v_gene: TRBV6-5
j_gene: TRBJ1-2
d_gene: TRBD1
len: 16
abundance: many
CDR3aa: CASSYEDRGLIYGYTF
CDR3nt: TGTGCCAGCAGTTACGAGGACAGGGGACTTATCTATGGCTACACCTTC

v_gene: TRBV12-3/TRBV12-4
j_gene: TRBJ2-7
d_gene: TRBD1
len: 14
abundance: .
CDR3aa: CASSFTGQGYEQYF
CDR3nt: TGTGCCAGCAGTTTTACGGGACAGGGTTACGAGCAGTACTTC

v_gene: TRBV6-2/TRBV6-3
j_gene: TRBJ2-2
d_gene: .
len: 14
abundance: many
CDR3aa: CASSYSWERGELFF
CDR3nt: TGTGCCAGCAGTTACTCCTGGGAGAGGGGGGAGCTGTTTTTT

v_gene: TRBV29-1
j_gene: TRBJ2-2
d_gene: .
len: 14
abundance: .
CDR3aa: CSVGSTVNTGELFF
CDR3nt: TGCAGCGTTGGCTCGACAGTAAACACCGGGGAGCTGTTTTTT

v_gene: TRBV28
j_gene: TRBJ1-3
d_gene: TRBD1
len: 16
abundance: many
CDR3aa: CASSLVDRVRGNTIYF
CDR3nt: TGTGCCAGCAGTTTGGTCGACAGGGTGCGTGGAAACACCATATATTTT

v_gene: TRBV11-2
j_gene: TRBJ1-1
d_gene: TRBD1
len: 16
abundance: few
CDR3aa: CASSLEGQMMNTEAFF
CDR3nt: TGTGCCAGCAGCTTAGAGGGACAGATGATGAACACTGAAGCTTTCTTT

v_gene: TRBV3-1
j_gene: TRBJ2-7
d_gene: TRBD1
len: 14
abundance: many
CDR3aa: CASSQGYRGHEQYF
CDR3nt: TGTGCCAGCAGCCAAGGGTACAGGGGCCACGAGCAGTACTTC

v_gene: TRBV28
j_gene: TRBJ1-5
d_gene: .
len: 15
abundance: many
CDR3aa: CASSLLDGNAQPQHF
CDR3nt: TGTGCCAGCAGTTTATTAGACGGGAACGCTCAGCCCCAGCATTTT

v_gene: TRBV9
j_gene: TRBJ2-2
d_gene: TRBD2
len: 17
abundance: .
CDR3aa: CASSVTSGRLGTGELFF
CDR3nt: TGTGCCAGCAGCGTAACTAGCGGGAGGTTGGGTACCGGGGAGCTGTTTTTT

v_gene: TRBV6-1
j_gene: TRBJ1-6
d_gene: .
len: 13
abundance: many
CDR3aa: CAAGMAVNSPLHF
CDR3nt: TGTGCCGCTGGCATGGCAGTTAATTCACCCCTCCACTTT

v_gene: TRBV5-1
j_gene: TRBJ2-7
d_gene: .
len: 14
abundance: many
CDR3aa: CASSLVDGGEEQYF
CDR3nt: TGCGCCAGCAGCTTGGTCGACGGCGGGGAAGAGCAGTACTTC

v_gene: TRBV28
j_gene: TRBJ1-5
d_gene: TRBD1
len: 15
abundance: many
CDR3aa: CASSLSGRGRQPQHF
CDR3nt: TGTGCCAGCAGTTTATCAGGCAGGGGGCGTCAGCCCCAGCATTTT

v_gene: TRBV10-3
j_gene: TRBJ2-7
d_gene: TRBD2
len: 12
abundance: few
CDR3aa: CAIGGDSYEQYF
CDR3nt: TGTGCCATCGGGGGGGACTCCTACGAGCAGTACTTC

v_gene: TRBV6-1
j_gene: TRBJ2-3
d_gene: .
len: 15
abundance: .
CDR3aa: CASRIGGPVTDTQYF
CDR3nt: TGTGCCAGCAGGATCGGCGGCCCGGTGACAGATACGCAGTATTTT

v_gene: TRBV6-4
j_gene: TRBJ2-7
d_gene: .
len: 18
abundance: many
CDR3aa: CASSTNRDGTRSSYEQYF
CDR3nt: TGTGCCAGCAGTACCAACCGGGACGGTACTAGGAGCTCCTACGAGCAGTACTTC

v_gene: TRBV6-1
j_gene: TRBJ2-7
d_gene: .
len: 12
abundance: many
CDR3aa: CASTPSAYEQYF
CDR3nt: TGTGCCAGCACTCCTAGCGCCTACGAGCAGTACTTC

v_gene: TRBV2
j_gene: TRBJ2-2
d_gene: TRBD1
len: 16
abundance: many
CDR3aa: CASSGQGFWDTGELFF
CDR3nt: TGTGCCAGCAGTGGACAGGGCTTCTGGGACACCGGGGAGCTGTTTTTT

v_gene: TRBV20-1
j_gene: TRBJ2-7
d_gene: .
len: 14
abundance: .
CDR3aa: CSARRLTTHYEQYF
CDR3nt: TGCAGTGCTAGGCGACTTACTACCCACTACGAGCAGTACTTC

v_gene: TRBV12-3/TRBV12-4
j_gene: TRBJ1-2
d_gene: .
len: 14
abundance: many
CDR3aa: CASSLSSGDYGYTF
CDR3nt: TGTGCCAGCAGTTTATCTTCGGGGGACTATGGCTACACCTTC

v_gene: TRBV27
j_gene: TRBJ2-1
d_gene: TRBD2
len: 18
abundance: .
CDR3aa: CASSLSGGGAGLDNEQFF
CDR3nt: TGTGCCAGCAGTTTATCGGGCGGGGGGGCCGGTTTGGACAATGAGCAGTTCTTC

v_gene: TRBV7-2
j_gene: TRBJ2-7
d_gene: .
len: 13
abundance: .
CDR3aa: CASSQSTLSEQYF
CDR3nt: TGTGCCAGCAGCCAGTCGACACTCTCCGAGCAGTACTTC

v_gene: TRBV19
j_gene: TRBJ2-5
d_gene: .
len: 12
abundance: many
CDR3aa: CASSRTGETQYF
CDR3nt: TGTGCCAGTAGTAGGACGGGAGAGACCCAGTACTTC

v_gene: TRBV11-2
j_gene: TRBJ2-7
d_gene: .
len: 13
abundance: many
CDR3aa: CASSHSAGYEQYF
CDR3nt: TGTGCCAGCAGCCATTCGGCAGGATACGAGCAGTACTTC

v_gene: TRBV14
j_gene: TRBJ2-7
d_gene: .
len: 17
abundance: few
CDR3aa: CASSHNAGAGSFYEQYF
CDR3nt: TGTGCCAGCAGCCACAATGCAGGGGCAGGGTCATTCTACGAGCAGTACTTC

v_gene: TRBV6-5
j_gene: TRBJ1-6
d_gene: .
len: 13
abundance: many
CDR3aa: CASRGPWDSPLHF
CDR3nt: TGTGCCAGCAGGGGTCCCTGGGATTCACCCCTCCACTTT

v_gene: TRBV20-1
j_gene: TRBJ2-7
d_gene: TRBD1
len: 15
abundance: .
CDR3aa: CSARAPGQGPYEQYF
CDR3nt: TGCAGTGCTAGAGCCCCGGGACAGGGGCCCTACGAGCAGTACTTC

v_gene: TRBV28
j_gene: TRBJ2-7
d_gene: .
len: 13
abundance: many
CDR3aa: CASSPHGGGEQYF
CDR3nt: TGTGCCAGCAGTCCACACGGGGGTGGCGAGCAGTACTTC

v_gene: TRBV28
j_gene: TRBJ2-7
d_gene: .
len: 15
abundance: many
CDR3aa: CASSRFPGQGYEQYF
CDR3nt: TGTGCCAGCAGCAGGTTTCCGGGGCAGGGCTACGAGCAGTACTTC

v_gene: TRBV30
j_gene: TRBJ2-5
d_gene: TRBD1
len: 15
abundance: few
CDR3aa: CAWRDRGQSGGTQYF
CDR3nt: TGTGCCTGGAGGGACAGGGGGCAAAGTGGTGGGACCCAGTACTTC

v_gene: TRBV12-3/TRBV12-4
j_gene: TRBJ2-7
d_gene: TRBD2
len: 16
abundance: .
CDR3aa: CASSSQGLAGGSEQYF
CDR3nt: TGTGCCAGCAGTTCCCAGGGACTAGCGGGAGGGAGCGAGCAGTACTTC

v_gene: TRBV12-3/TRBV12-4
j_gene: TRBJ1-3
d_gene: TRBD1
len: 15
abundance: many
CDR3aa: CASSFSDRVGNTIYF
CDR3nt: TGTGCCAGCAGTTTTTCGGACAGGGTTGGAAACACCATATATTTT

v_gene: TRBV11-2
j_gene: TRBJ2-7
d_gene: .
len: 14
abundance: few
CDR3aa: CACNEGSIPYEQYF
CDR3nt: TGTGCCTGCAACGAGGGGTCCATTCCCTACGAGCAGTACTTC

v_gene: TRBV7-3
j_gene: TRBJ2-5
d_gene: .
len: 13
abundance: .
CDR3aa: CASSLSGKETQYF
CDR3nt: TGTGCCAGCAGCTTAAGCGGGAAAGAGACCCAGTACTTC

v_gene: TRBV11-2
j_gene: TRBJ2-5
d_gene: TRBD2
len: 15
abundance: many
CDR3aa: CASSLGSGGEETQYF
CDR3nt: TGTGCCAGCAGCTTAGGAAGCGGGGGGGAAGAGACCCAGTACTTC

v_gene: TRBV12-3/TRBV12-4
j_gene: TRBJ2-7
d_gene: TRBD2
len: 16
abundance: .
CDR3aa: CASSLIAGAGSYEQYF
CDR3nt: TGTGCCAGCAGTCTCATAGCGGGAGCCGGCTCCTACGAGCAGTACTTC

v_gene: TRBV27
j_gene: TRBJ2-5
d_gene: TRBD1
len: 16
abundance: many
CDR3aa: CASSLWGDRVQETQYF
CDR3nt: TGTGCCAGCAGTTTATGGGGTGACAGGGTTCAAGAGACCCAGTACTTC

v_gene: TRBV5-1
j_gene: TRBJ2-7
d_gene: .
len: 14
abundance: few
CDR3aa: CASSLLGLPYEQYF
CDR3nt: TGCGCCAGCAGCTTGCTGGGACTCCCCTACGAGCAGTACTTC

v_gene: TRBV27
j_gene: TRBJ1-1
d_gene: .
len: 13
abundance: many
CDR3aa: CASSFTSSGVAFF
CDR3nt: TGTGCCAGCAGTTTTACGTCCAGTGGGGTAGCTTTCTTT

v_gene: TRBV28
j_gene: TRBJ2-7
d_gene: .
len: 13
abundance: .
CDR3aa: CASSPGQFHEQYF
CDR3nt: TGTGCCAGCAGTCCCGGACAGTTTCACGAGCAGTACTTC

v_gene: TRBV20-1
j_gene: TRBJ1-2
d_gene: .
len: 11
abundance: many
CDR3aa: CSARDLEADPF
CDR3nt: TGCAGTGCTAGAGATTTGGAAGCCGACCCCTTC

v_gene: TRBV20-1
j_gene: TRBJ2-2
d_gene: .
len: 13
abundance: many
CDR3aa: CSAWVTNTGELFF
CDR3nt: TGCAGTGCTTGGGTGACGAACACCGGGGAGCTGTTTTTT

v_gene: TRBV10-1
j_gene: TRBJ2-5
d_gene: TRBD1
len: 14
abundance: many
CDR3aa: CARNDRGNGETQYF
CDR3nt: TGCGCCAGGAACGACAGGGGCAACGGGGAGACCCAGTACTTC

v_gene: TRBV6-5
j_gene: TRBJ2-5
d_gene: .
len: 14
abundance: many
CDR3aa: CASLRGGAGETQYF
CDR3nt: TGTGCCAGCTTGAGGGGGGGCGCGGGGGAGACCCAGTACTTC

v_gene: TRBV28
j_gene: TRBJ1-2
d_gene: .
len: 12
abundance: many
CDR3aa: CASRTEIYGYTF
CDR3nt: TGTGCCAGCCGGACGGAAATCTATGGCTACACCTTC

v_gene: TRBV24-1
j_gene: TRBJ1-2
d_gene: TRBD1
len: 14
abundance: many
CDR3aa: CATSDRQGNYGYTF
CDR3nt: TGTGCCACCAGTGATCGACAGGGGAACTATGGCTACACCTTC

v_gene: TRBV30
j_gene: TRBJ1-1
d_gene: .
len: 12
abundance: few
CDR3aa: CAWSGSYTEAFF
CDR3nt: TGTGCCTGGAGTGGGAGTTACACTGAAGCTTTCTTT

v_gene: TRBV6-1
j_gene: TRBJ2-7
d_gene: TRBD1
len: 13
abundance: many
CDR3aa: CASKTGGVYEQYF
CDR3nt: TGTGCCAGCAAGACAGGGGGAGTGTACGAGCAGTACTTC